The present TCR beta chain was sequenced within a study of cytomegalovirus exposure and HLA in healthy donors. Across the whole study: Both the approximately 130 validation repertoires and the roughly 640 first-cohort repertoires used the same platform, as reported by a later analysis.

CDR1 is SGDLS and CDR2 is YYNGEE in the germline V gene. The CDR3 contains 15 residues. With 3 bases removed from V and 3 bases from J, the gap between germline ends came to 15 bases. Findings and caveats of the study: Clusters of TCRs from the first cohort tended to co-occur in the 100 to 150 validation repertoires (as a later analysis found).

About this clone: Its antigen remains unidentified.

Only in-frame clones appear in the TCRdb table, and some are missing; sequencing was by immunoSEQ multiplex PCR. The data contain over 200,000 clones, roughly 87% of them singletons. This clonotype originated in a woman aged 18-30 years in good health and CMV-seropositive. The V and J genes are TRBV9 and TRBJ1-2, with a tentative D call TRBD1 (5 bases). The sequencing input was PBMCs. The DNA of the CDR3 is TGTGCCAGCAGCGCCCACTGGGGGGAGGACTATGGCTACACCTTC. Its protein product is CASSAHWGEDYGYTF.